Below, 20 T cell receptor beta chains from the same sample are listed, as sequenced in a study of blood T cell repertoires in COVID-19 (dated by TCRdb to 2018 to 2021). Receptors were amplified or captured by the immunoSEQ multiplex PCR assay. TCRdb carries this immuneACCESS record with in-frame sequences only. Its versions omit some clonotypes, under half of them owing to an unresolved V gene in the studies checked, with the rest unexplained. For this sample the table gives under 200,000 clones, of which around four fifths were detected only once. The top ten hold approximately 0.9% of the sample. The sample taken for sequencing was peripheral blood. The receptors derive from a man between 60 and 75 years old with COVID-19, enrolled during active disease.

The chain is built from TRBV4-2 and TRBJ2-3, with D unclear. This CDR3 is 13 amino acids long. Trimming stripped 0 bases from V and 2 bases from J, with 3 bases between. Germline lookup yields CDR1 LGHNA and CDR2 YNFKEQ. CDR3 loop: CASSQDITDTQYF. The CDR3 nucleotides read TGTGCCAGCAGCCAAGACATCACAGATACGCAGTATTTT.

The V call is TRBV5-1, the J call TRBJ1-5; 7 bases agree with TRBD1. CDR1 is SGHRS and CDR2 is YFSETQ in the germline V gene. The length of the CDR3 is 13 residues. V trimming: 2 bases; J trimming: 6 bases; junction bases outside the gene matches: 2. CDR3 in amino acids: CASSLEGAQPQHF. In nucleotides, the CDR3 is TGCGCCAGCAGCTTAGAGGGGGCTCAGCCCCAGCATTTT. Looking up the rest from reference TRBV5-1 and TRBJ1-5 gives the full variable domain: KAGVTQTPRYLIKTRGQQVTLSCSPISGHRSVSWYQQTPGQGLQFLFEYFSETQRNKGNFPGRFSGRQFSNSRSEMNVSTLELGDSALYLCASSLEGAQPQHFGDGTRLSIL.

J is TRBJ2-1 and V is TRBV20-1; D not certain. The CDR3 contains 10 residues. The germline V gene encodes CDR1 DFQATT and CDR2 SNEGSKA (reference sequence). Trimming cost V 5 bases and J 4 bases, with 3 bases left between them. Written as DNA, the CDR3 is TGCAGTGCTCAATACAATGAGCAGTTCTTC. It specifies CSAQYNEQFF.

This clone was observed a handful of times. This chain links TRBV2 with TRBJ1-1, with a weak D call TRBD1 (6 bases). Germline CDR1 and CDR2: SNHLY and FYNNEI. The CDR3 length is 14 residues. Trimming took off 7 bases at V and 4 bases at J, with 16 bases between the two ends. Here the CDR3 reads CASNKKGGGTEAFF. The CDR3 DNA is TGTGCCAGCAACAAAAAAGGGGGTGGCACTGAAGCTTTCTTT.

A single count supports this clone. The chain has TRBV30 and TRBJ2-5; 7 nucleotides agree with TRBD1. CDR3 length: 15 residues. Germline V gene data show CDR1 as GTSNPN and CDR2 as SVGIG (reference sequence). The J segment lost 7 bases and the V segment lost 1 base, leaving 12 bases of the junction unmatched. CDR3 coding DNA: TGTGCCTGGAGTGCCTTCGGGACAGAACTCATGACCCAGTACTTC. Translating it yields CAWSAFGTELMTQYF. Looking up the rest from reference TRBV30 and TRBJ2-5 gives the full variable domain: SQTIHQWPATLVQPVGSPLSLECTVEGTSNPNLYWYRQAAGRGLQLLFYSVGIGQISSEVPQNLSASRPQDRQFILSSKKLLLSDSGFYLCAWSAFGTELMTQYFGPGTRLLVL.

This clone has more than one count but fewer than ten. The chain is built from TRBV12-2 and TRBJ1-5; the tabulated D call, TRBD1, remains unverified against the DNA. TRBV12-2 is shown as a pseudogene. This CDR3 spans 15 amino acids. The CDR3 reads CASRLEVDRDQPQHF. CDR3 coding DNA: TGTGCAAGTCGCTTAGAGGTAGACAGGGATCAGCCCCAGCATTTT.

This sequence joins TRBV27 and TRBJ2-2; TRBD2 matches at 11 bases. The CDR3 loop spans 18 amino acids. CDR1 MNHEY and CDR2 SMNVEV come from the germline V gene (reference sequence). Germline trimming cut 0 bases from V and 4 bases from J; bases unmatched to any gene: 7. CDR3 DNA sequence: TGTGCCAGCAGTTTATCCTTCCTAGCGGGAGGCCTCACCGGGGAGCTGTTTTTT. This translates into CASSLSFLAGGLTGELFF.

V is TRBV5-4 and J is TRBJ2-2; TRBD1 matches at 12 bases. With V trimmed by 6 bases and J by 4 bases, 7 bases remained unmatched. This CDR3 has 16 amino acids. Germline V gives CDR1 SGHNT, CDR2 YYREEE (reference sequence). The CDR3 sequence: CASTSGTGGTTGELFF. CDR3 coding DNA: TGTGCCAGCACGAGCGGGACAGGGGGCACCACCGGGGAGCTGTTTTTT.

This chain links TRBV3-1 (or the pseudogene TRBV3-2) with TRBJ2-4; maybe TRBD2 (5 bases). Trimming removed 1 base at V and 6 bases at J, with 7 bases between. CDR1 is LGHDT and CDR2 is YNNKEL in the germline V gene (reference sequence). The CDR3 has 13 residues. CDR3 DNA: TGTGCCAGCAGCCAAGGCCGGGGAAACATTCAGTACTTC. Its translation is CASSQGRGNIQYF.

This chain connects TRBV18 to TRBJ1-4, with D tentatively TRBD1 (5 bases). The CDR3 is made up of 13 amino acids. Germline V gives CDR1 KGHSH, CDR2 LQKENI. V was shortened by 5 bases and J by 7 bases, with 11 bases between the two germline ends. This CDR3 reads CASSSQGVEKLFF. For the CDR3, the DNA is TGTGCCAGCTCATCTCAAGGGGTTGAAAAACTGTTTTTT.

The chain has TRBV5-4 and TRBJ1-5; no firm D call. Between the trimmed V and J ends, which lost 0 bases and 1 base, there was a span of 5 bases. The CDR3 covers 14 residues. In germline, CDR1 is SGHNT, CDR2 YYREEE (reference sequence). This CDR3 reads CASSLVGSNQPQHF. The DNA for the CDR3 is TGTGCCAGCAGCTTGGTTGGCAGCAATCAGCCCCAGCATTTT.

The rearrangement uses TRBV6-5 and TRBJ1-2; D remains ambiguous. The germline CDR1 and CDR2 sequences are MNHEY and SVGAGI. The CDR3 totals 13 residues. Trimming removed 7 bases from V and 0 bases from J, with 9 bases in between. The CDR3 region has the DNA TGTGCCAGCACCCGGGGAACTAACTATGGCTACACCTTC. Translation: CASTRGTNYGYTF.

In this sample, this clone turned up once. Here the CDR3 reads CASSVRDTPSYEQYF. The CDR3 DNA reads TGTGCCAGCAGCGTACGGGACACCCCCTCCTACGAGCAGTACTTC. This chain uses TRBV9 with TRBJ2-7; D may be TRBD1 (6 bases). From germline, CDR1 is SGDLS and CDR2 YYNGEE. The length of the CDR3 is 15 residues. The V end was cut by 1 base, the J end by 0 bases, with 11 bases between.

This clone was counted once. J is TRBJ1-5 and V is TRBV18; no clear D. This CDR3 contains 13 residues. V lost 5 bases, J lost 7 bases, and 12 bases lay in between. Germline CDR1 KGHSH, CDR2 LQKENI. The CDR3 nucleotides read TGTGCCAGCTCATCCCAGGTTAACCAGCCCCAGCATTTT. Translated, it gives CASSSQVNQPQHF.

The chain links TRBV7-8 to TRBJ1-2, with 7 nucleotides matching TRBD1. The germline V gene encodes CDR1 SGHVS and CDR2 FQNEAQ. V was pared by 1 base and J by 8 bases, with 7 bases of the junction left unmatched. The CDR3 runs to 14 residues. CDR3 region: CASSLGGDSKGYTF. CDR3 in DNA: TGTGCCAGCAGCTTAGGAGGGGACAGTAAAGGCTACACCTTC.

The chain links TRBV7-8 to TRBJ1-2; D remains ambiguous. The germline gives CDR1 SGHVS, CDR2 FQNEAQ. The CDR3 runs 14 residues. V shed 1 base and J shed 2 bases, with 8 bases lying between them. CDR3 nucleotide sequence: TGTGCCAGCAGCTTAGTGGGCAGGAACTATGGCTACACCTTC. As protein: CASSLVGRNYGYTF. The full variable domain, in which reference TRBV7-8 and TRBJ1-2 provide the parts outside the CDR3, is GAGVSQSPRYKVAKRGQDVALRCDPISGHVSLFWYQQALGQGPEFLTYFQNEAQLDKSGLPSDRFFAERPEGSVSTLKIQRTQQEDSAVYLCASSLVGRNYGYTFGSGTRLTVV.

The J gene is TRBJ1-5, the V gene TRBV5-8; no definite D call. This CDR3 region has 16 residues. Looked up from germline, CDR1 is SGHTS and CDR2 is YDEGEE. V was trimmed by 0 bases and J by 0 bases, leaving 10 bases between them. CDR3 nucleotides: TGTGCCAGCAGCTTGGTGTCAGGTTATAGCAATCAGCCCCAGCATTTT. This encodes CASSLVSGYSNQPQHF. Based on the CDR3 plus reference TRBV5-8 and TRBJ1-5, the full variable domain is EAGVTQSPTHLIKTRGQQATLRCSPISGHTSVYWYQQALGLGLQFLLWYDEGEERNRGNFPPRFSGRQFPNYSSELNVNALELEDSALYLCASSLVSGYSNQPQHFGDGTRLSIL.

This rearrangement joins TRBV3-1 (or the pseudogene TRBV3-2) to TRBJ1-2; the D gene is possibly TRBD1 (6 bases). The CDR3 covers 14 residues. V shed 4 bases and J shed 4 bases, with 13 bases lying between them. In germline, CDR1 is LGHDT, CDR2 YNNKEL (reference sequence). The CDR3 DNA reads TGTGCCAGCAGCCCCCGGACAGAACGCTATGGCTACACCTTC. Its translation: CASSPRTERYGYTF.

J is TRBJ1-1 and V is TRBV6-5; D is ambiguous. Deletions cut 6 bases from V and 6 bases from J, with 14 bases between. The germline V gene encodes CDR1 MNHEY and CDR2 SVGAGI. CDR3 length equals 13 residues. The CDR3 sequence is CASRPRVESEAFF. CDR3 nucleotide sequence: TGTGCCAGCAGACCCCGCGTCGAGTCTGAAGCTTTCTTT.

The chain combines TRBV7-2 with TRBJ2-1, with 8 bases fitting TRBD2. CDR1 SGHTA and CDR2 FQGNSA come from the germline V gene. This CDR3 is built from 14 residues. With 2 bases clipped from V and 9 bases from J, the junction kept 6 bases outside the gene matches. The CDR3 bases are TGTGCCAGCAGCTTATCAGCGGGAGAGGCTGAGCAGTTCTTC. As protein: CASSLSAGEAEQFF.